These 32 T cell receptor beta chains share one sample of origin, sequenced in a study of PD-1 blockade in classical Hodgkin lymphoma. Generated by immunoSEQ multiplex PCR, the TCRdb table keeps only in-frame clones and is missing some. This table holds 14,000 to 15,000 clones, 80% to 90% found once. All the patients suffered relapse after autologous stem cell transplantation, and brentuximab vedotin exposure differed. This specimen was peripheral blood mononuclear cells (PBMCs), taken before the second cycle of nivolumab. The receptor set was obtained from a human donor with classical Hodgkin lymphoma.

The CDR3 loop is CASSGYTGRQGTYEQYF. For the CDR3, the DNA is TGTGCCAGCAGTGGATATACCGGTAGACAGGGGACCTACGAGCAGTACTTC. The rearrangement joins TRBV25-1 to TRBJ2-7, with 8 bases matching TRBD1. V gave up 4 bases and J gave up 2 bases; unmatched junction bases: 13. The CDR3 spans 17 residues. Germline V lookup: CDR1 MGHDK, CDR2 SYGVNS.

The chain links TRBV6-5 to TRBJ1-4, with D uncertain. With 7 bases removed from V and 5 bases from J, the gap between germline ends came to 11 bases. The germline V gene encodes CDR1 MNHEY and CDR2 SVGAGI. The CDR3 is 13 amino acids. The CDR3 region has the DNA TGTGCCAGCACCAACCACGGGAATGAAAAACTGTTTTTT. Protein: CASTNHGNEKLFF.

The chain joins TRBV29-1 to TRBJ1-1, with D uncertain. Germline CDR1 is SQVTM and CDR2 is ANQGSEA. Deletions cut 4 bases from V and 0 bases from J, with 6 bases between. The CDR3 length is 12 residues. The CDR3 bases are TGCAGCGTTGGTGGGATGAACACTGAAGCTTTCTTT. Its translation: CSVGGMNTEAFF.

The gene calls are TRBV7-8 and TRBJ1-4; 9 nucleotides match TRBD1. Per the germline V gene, CDR1 is SGHVS and CDR2 is FQNEAQ. V lost 0 bases to trimming and J lost 4 bases; unmatched junction nucleotides: 3. The CDR3 has 16 amino acids. DNA of the CDR3: TGTGCCAGCAGCTTAGCGGCGGGACAGGGTAATGAAAAACTGTTTTTT. Protein product: CASSLAAGQGNEKLFF.

This sequence joins TRBV2 and TRBJ1-1, with D uncertain. CDR1 is SNHLY, CDR2 FYNNEI, per germline. Trimming removed 1 base from V and 10 bases from J, with 16 bases in between. The CDR3 is 14 amino acids. CDR3 in DNA: TGTGCCAGCAGTGAAGGACCTACTATAGCAGGAGCTTTCTTT. This sequence encodes CASSEGPTIAGAFF. Full variable domain (rest looked up from reference TRBV2 and TRBJ1-1): EPEVTQTPSHQVTQMGQEVILRCVPISNHLYFYWYRQILGQKVEFLVSFYNNEISEKSEIFDDQFSVERPDGSNFTLKIRSTKLEDSAMYFCASSEGPTIAGAFFGQGTRLTVV.

This clone was detected once. The chain links TRBV18 to TRBJ2-3, with D possibly being TRBD1 or TRBD2 (5 bases each). Germline V gives CDR1 KGHSH, CDR2 LQKENI. The CDR3 is 11 residues long. V lost 8 bases and J 6 bases, leaving 9 bases between the germline ends. For the CDR3, the DNA is TGTGCCAGCGAGGGACGCGATACGCAGTATTTT. Translated: CASEGRDTQYF.

V usage is TRBV5-1 and J usage is TRBJ1-2, with 8 nucleotides matching TRBD1. Germline loops: CDR1 SGHRS, CDR2 YFSETQ. This CDR3 is 13 amino acids long. V shed 4 bases, J shed 8 bases, and the junction held 7 bases outside the gene matches. The CDR3 nucleotides read TGCGCCAGCAGCCCCCAGGGGGCGAGGGGCTACACCTTC. Its protein is CASSPQGARGYTF.

The gene calls are TRBV7-2 and TRBJ1-2; unclear D gene. This CDR3 has 15 amino acids. V lost 2 bases and J lost 2, with 12 bases in between. Germline assignment: CDR1 SGHTA and CDR2 FQGNSA. The CDR3 sequence is CASSLWAGGNYGYTF. Here the CDR3 DNA reads TGTGCCAGCAGCTTATGGGCAGGTGGGAACTATGGCTACACCTTC. The variable domain in full, with the rest retrieved from reference TRBV7-2 and TRBJ1-2, is GAGVSQSPSNKVTEKGKDVELRCDPISGHTALYWYRQSLGQGLEFLIYFQGNSAPDKSGLPSDRFSAERTGGSVSTLTIQRTQQEDSAVYLCASSLWAGGNYGYTFGSGTRLTVV.

The chain joins TRBV2 to TRBJ1-4, with 7 bases identical to TRBD1. Germline CDR1 is SNHLY and CDR2 is FYNNEI. V was clipped by 3 bases and J by 5 bases; unmatched bases: 6. The CDR3 contains 15 residues. In DNA, the CDR3 is TGTGCCAGCAGTGAGTGGGGGACAGAAAATGAAAAACTGTTTTTT. Amino acids: CASSEWGTENEKLFF.

The V and J genes are TRBV7-9 and TRBJ1-1, with a weak D call TRBD1 (6 bases). This CDR3 has 13 amino acids. CDR1 and CDR2 (germline): SEHNR, FQNEAQ (reference sequence). Trimming removed 1 base from V and 6 bases from J, with 9 bases in between. In DNA form, the CDR3 reads TGTGCCAGCAGCTTAGATGAGGGGGCTGAAGCTTTCTTT. Its protein product is CASSLDEGAEAFF.

The chain recombines TRBV5-4 with TRBJ2-7; possibly TRBD1 or TRBD2 for D (5 bases each). The germline V and J ends were trimmed by 4 bases and 10 bases, with 15 bases remaining between them. Germline assignment: CDR1 SGHNT and CDR2 YYREEE (reference sequence). The CDR3 is 12 amino acids. CDR3 sequence reads: CASSGTGTLQYF. CDR3 nucleotides: TGTGCCAGCAGCGGGACCGGTACGCTTCAGTACTTC.

The chain recombines TRBV19 with TRBJ2-1, with TRBD2 identical over 11 bases. The V and J ends lost 5 bases and 5 bases, in that order; junction bases with no gene match: 5. The germline V gene has CDR1 LNHDA and CDR2 SQIVND (reference sequence). The CDR3 extends over 15 amino acids. The CDR3 region is CASSWGTSGDNEQFF. The CDR3 DNA reads TGTGCCAGTAGTTGGGGGACTAGCGGAGACAATGAGCAGTTCTTC.

CDR3 loop: CASRGQGHTNTEAFF. As DNA, the CDR3 is TGTGCCAGCAGGGGACAGGGGCATACGAACACTGAAGCTTTCTTT. This chain joins TRBV2 and TRBJ1-1; 10 nucleotides agree with TRBD1. In germline, CDR1 is SNHLY, CDR2 FYNNEI. V was clipped by 6 bases and J by 1 base; unmatched bases: 5. There are 15 residues in the CDR3.

This chain joins TRBV18 and TRBJ1-4; D is uncertain. Germline CDR1 is KGHSH and CDR2 is LQKENI. There are 18 residues in the CDR3. V was cut by 3 bases and J by 5 bases, with 22 bases left in between. CDR3 residues: CASSPFLPQAVTNEKLFF. For the CDR3, the DNA is TGTGCCAGCTCACCTTTCCTGCCCCAGGCGGTTACCAATGAAAAACTGTTTTTT. The complete variable domain, with remaining parts taken from reference TRBV18 and TRBJ1-4, reads NAGVMQNPRHLVRRRGQEARLRCSPMKGHSHVYWYRQLPEEGLKFMVYLQKENIIDESGMPKERFSAEFPKEGPSILRIQQVVRGDSAAYFCASSPFLPQAVTNEKLFFGSGTQLSVL.

By proportion, this clone is large (0.1 to 1%). The V and J genes are TRBV6-5 and TRBJ1-5; possibly TRBD1 for D (5 bases). CDR3 size: 13 residues. The V gene lost 5 bases and the J gene lost 7 bases, with 12 bases spanning the gap. From germline, CDR1 is MNHEY and CDR2 SVGAGI. CDR3 nucleotide sequence: TGTGCCAGCAGTCTTGGGACGGGGCAGCCCCAGCATTTT. This translates into CASSLGTGQPQHF.

The chain links TRBV7-3 to TRBJ1-6; 9 nucleotides line up with TRBD1. V lost 2 bases and J lost 7; bases outside the gene matches: 3. The CDR3 is 15 residues long. CDR1 and CDR2 from the germline V gene are SGHTA and FQGTGA. This chain's CDR3 is CASSLRTGENSPLHF. DNA of the CDR3: TGTGCCAGCAGCTTACGGACAGGGGAAAATTCACCCCTCCACTTT. Full variable domain (rest looked up from reference TRBV7-3 and TRBJ1-6): GAGVSQTPSNKVTEKGKYVELRCDPISGHTALYWYRQSLGQGPEFLIYFQGTGAADDSGLPNDRFFAVRPEGSVSTLKIQRTERGDSAVYLCASSLRTGENSPLHFGNGTRLTVT.

The V and J genes are TRBV6-5 and TRBJ2-7, with D possibly TRBD1 on 7 matching bases. CDR3 length: 14 amino acids. Germline loops: CDR1 MNHEY, CDR2 SVGAGI. Trimming pared 5 bases from V and 2 bases from J, leaving 13 bases between. The DNA for the CDR3 is TGTGCCAGCAGTCCCGCCAGGGGGGCCTACGAGCAGTACTTC. Protein product: CASSPARGAYEQYF.

V is TRBV5-4 and J is TRBJ2-7; 7 nucleotides align to TRBD1. V was clipped by 0 bases and J by 4 bases; unmatched bases: 7. The V gene's germline CDR1 is SGHNT and CDR2 YYREEE (reference sequence). This CDR3 spans 15 amino acids. The CDR3 DNA sequence: TGTGCCAGCAGCTTGGATCCCCCAGGGGGTTACGAGCAGTACTTC. Amino acid sequence: CASSLDPPGGYEQYF.

For the CDR3, the DNA is TGCAGCGTTTCCGGACAGGGGGTCACTGAAGCTTTCTTT. Translated: CSVSGQGVTEAFF. The chain recombines TRBV29-1 with TRBJ1-1, with TRBD1 matching over 10 bases. The germline gives CDR1 SQVTM, CDR2 ANQGSEA. The CDR3 is made up of 13 amino acids. With V trimmed by 5 bases and J by 4 bases, 4 bases remained unmatched.

The chain carries TRBV5-1 and TRBJ2-3; D may be TRBD2 (5 bases). The CDR3 length is 14 residues. Looked up from germline, CDR1 is SGHRS and CDR2 is YFSETQ. V lost 3 bases, J lost 0 bases, and 8 bases lay in between. The CDR3 loop reads CASSSGVSTDTQYF. CDR3 nucleotide sequence: TGCGCCAGCAGCTCCGGGGTCAGCACAGATACGCAGTATTTT.

This clone turned up a few times. The chain carries TRBV5-1 and TRBJ2-5; possibly TRBD2 for D (6 bases). The germline V gene has CDR1 SGHRS and CDR2 YFSETQ. V was cut by 0 bases and J by 3 bases, with 6 bases left in between. This CDR3 has 13 residues. The CDR3 here is CASSLGGKETQYF. DNA for the CDR3: TGCGCCAGCAGCTTGGGCGGGAAAGAGACCCAGTACTTC.

This sequence joins TRBV5-1 and TRBJ2-2; D gene ambiguous. V was pared by 0 bases and J by 0 bases, with 9 bases between. Germline V gene data show CDR1 as SGHRS and CDR2 as YFSETQ. This CDR3 contains 16 residues. DNA for the CDR3: TGCGCCAGCAGCTTGGTCGCTCTAACGAACACCGGGGAGCTGTTTTTT. Protein: CASSLVALTNTGELFF.

This clone occurred a few times. The CDR3 is CASSSGQDGSPLHF. As DNA, the CDR3 is TGTGCCAGCTCCTCAGGACAGGACGGTTCACCCCTCCACTTT. J is TRBJ1-6 and V is TRBV18; 7 bases match TRBD1. CDR1 is KGHSH and CDR2 is LQKENI in the germline V gene. There are 14 residues in the CDR3. J gave up 9 bases and V 6 bases, and 8 bases lay outside the gene matches.

This chain connects TRBV28 to TRBJ2-7, with D unclear. V lost 4 bases and J lost 5, with 9 bases in between. Per the germline V gene, CDR1 is MDHEN and CDR2 is SYDVKM. This CDR3 has 12 amino acids. For the CDR3, the DNA is TGTGCCAGCAGTTCTGGAAGCGACGAGCAGTACTTC. It codes for CASSSGSDEQYF.

The chain is built from TRBV13 and TRBJ2-1, with TRBD1 matching over 9 bases. With V trimmed by 0 bases and J by 8 bases, 8 bases remained unmatched. CDR1 and CDR2 (germline): PRHDT, FYEKMQ (reference sequence). The CDR3 has 16 amino acids. CDR3 nucleotide sequence: TGTGCCAGCAGCTTAGGGGACAGGGGTATTTGGGATGAGCAGTTCTTC. It encodes CASSLGDRGIWDEQFF. Filled out from reference TRBV13 and TRBJ2-1, the complete variable domain reads AAGVIQSPRHLIKEKRETATLKCYPIPRHDTVYWYQQGPGQDPQFLISFYEKMQSDKGSIPDRFSAQQFSDYHSELNMSSLELGDSALYFCASSLGDRGIWDEQFFGPGTRLTVL.

The V gene is TRBV4-2, the J gene TRBJ2-3; tentatively, D is TRBD1 (5 bases). Trimming stripped 1 base from V and 4 bases from J, with 18 bases between. The CDR3 spans 17 residues. Germline V CDR1 and CDR2: LGHNA, YNFKEQ. DNA of the CDR3: TGTGCCAGCAGCCAAGGCCTTGACAGATCCCCCCCAGATACGCAGTATTTT. Translation: CASSQGLDRSPPDTQYF.

The chain has TRBV6-5 and TRBJ2-6; no definite D call. CDR1 and CDR2 from the germline V gene are MNHEY and SVGAGI. This CDR3 spans 14 amino acids. V lost 8 bases and J 2 bases, leaving 10 bases between the germline ends. In DNA, the CDR3 is TGTGCCAGCCCTGCGTCGGCTGGGGCCAACGTCCTGACTTTC. This translates into CASPASAGANVLTF.

V and J are TRBV7-9 and TRBJ1-1; possibly TRBD1 for D (5 bases). This CDR3 is built from 13 residues. Germline lookup yields CDR1 SEHNR and CDR2 FQNEAQ (reference sequence). Trimming removed 5 bases from V and 1 base from J, with 8 bases in between. The CDR3 region has the DNA TGTGCCAGCAGCCTCGGACAGAACACTGAAGCTTTCTTT. Its translation: CASSLGQNTEAFF.

V usage is TRBV9 and J usage is TRBJ2-2; D is undetermined. The CDR3 length is 16 residues. Germline V CDR1 and CDR2: SGDLS, YYNGEE. V lost 4 bases and J 0 bases, leaving 13 bases between the germline ends. CDR3 sequence: CASSIWASPNTGELFF. In nucleotides, the CDR3 is TGTGCCAGCAGCATTTGGGCCTCGCCGAACACCGGGGAGCTGTTTTTT.

The chain recombines TRBV5-1 with TRBJ2-5; 15 nucleotides line up with TRBD2. CDR3 length equals 17 residues. Trimming took 3 bases from V and 2 from J; bases not matched to a gene: 5. Germline V gene lookup returns CDR1 SGHRS and CDR2 YFSETQ. In DNA, the CDR3 is TGCGCCAGCAGCTGGGGACTAGCGGGGGGCGGGCAAGAGACCCAGTACTTC. Protein product: CASSWGLAGGGQETQYF.

Only one count was recorded for this clone. The chain employs TRBV2 and TRBJ1-5, with TRBD1 identical over 9 bases. Germline CDR1 and CDR2: SNHLY and FYNNEI. V gave up 6 bases and J gave up 2 bases; unmatched junction bases: 11. The CDR3 is 17 amino acids. This CDR3 is CASRGQGSGMGNQPQHF. The CDR3 DNA reads as TGTGCCAGCAGAGGACAGGGGAGCGGTATGGGCAATCAGCCCCAGCATTTT.

This chain joins TRBV4-1 and TRBJ1-6, with TRBD1 identical over 8 bases. Unmatched junction bases numbered 6, after V lost 2 bases and J lost 0 bases. The CDR3 totals 18 residues. Looked up from germline, CDR1 is MGHRA and CDR2 is YSYEKL. The CDR3 here is CASSQLGQGGSYNSPLHF. In DNA form, the CDR3 reads TGCGCCAGCAGCCAACTAGGACAGGGAGGCTCCTATAATTCACCCCTCCACTTT.